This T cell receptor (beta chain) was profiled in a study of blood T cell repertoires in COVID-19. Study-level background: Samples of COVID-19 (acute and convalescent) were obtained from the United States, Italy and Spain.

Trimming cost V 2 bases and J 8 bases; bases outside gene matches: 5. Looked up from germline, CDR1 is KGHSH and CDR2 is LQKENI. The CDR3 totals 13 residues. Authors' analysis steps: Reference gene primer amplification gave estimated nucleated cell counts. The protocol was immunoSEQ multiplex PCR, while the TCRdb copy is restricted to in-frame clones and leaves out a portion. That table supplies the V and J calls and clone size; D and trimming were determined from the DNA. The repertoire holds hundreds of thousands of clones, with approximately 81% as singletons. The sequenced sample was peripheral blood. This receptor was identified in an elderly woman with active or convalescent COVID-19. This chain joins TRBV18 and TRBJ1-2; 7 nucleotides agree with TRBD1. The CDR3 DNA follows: TGTGCCAGCTCACCAAGGACAGGTGACGGCTACACCTTC. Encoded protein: CASSPRTGDGYTF.